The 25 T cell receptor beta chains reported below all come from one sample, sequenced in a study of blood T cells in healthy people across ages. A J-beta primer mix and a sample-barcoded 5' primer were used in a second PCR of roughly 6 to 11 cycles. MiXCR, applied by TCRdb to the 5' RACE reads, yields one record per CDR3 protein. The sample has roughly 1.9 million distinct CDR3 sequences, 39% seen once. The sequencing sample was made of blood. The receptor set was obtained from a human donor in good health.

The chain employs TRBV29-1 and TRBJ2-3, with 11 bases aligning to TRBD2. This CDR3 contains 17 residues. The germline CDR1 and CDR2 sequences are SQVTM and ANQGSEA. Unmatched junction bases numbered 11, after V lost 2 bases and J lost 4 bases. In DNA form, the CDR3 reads TGCAGCGTTGAAATGGCTAGCGGGGGGAGGGTCGCAGATACGCAGTATTTT. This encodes CSVEMASGGRVADTQYF.

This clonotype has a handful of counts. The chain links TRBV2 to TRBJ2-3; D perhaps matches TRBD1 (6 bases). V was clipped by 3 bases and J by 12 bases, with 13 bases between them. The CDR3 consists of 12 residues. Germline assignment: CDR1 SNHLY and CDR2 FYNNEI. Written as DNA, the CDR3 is TGTGCCAGCAGTGAGGGGGCAGGGACCCAGTATTTT. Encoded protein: CASSEGAGTQYF.

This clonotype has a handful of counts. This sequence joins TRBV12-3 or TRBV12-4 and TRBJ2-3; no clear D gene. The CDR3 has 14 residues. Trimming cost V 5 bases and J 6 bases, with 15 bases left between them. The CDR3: CASSPRFLGDTQYF. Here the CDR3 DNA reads TGTGCCAGCAGTCCCCGTTTTTTGGGCGATACGCAGTATTTT.

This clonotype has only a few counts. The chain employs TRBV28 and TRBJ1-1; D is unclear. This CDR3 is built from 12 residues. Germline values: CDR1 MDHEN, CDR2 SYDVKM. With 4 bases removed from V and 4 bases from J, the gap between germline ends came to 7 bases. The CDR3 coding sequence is TGTGCCAGCAGTTCGGTGGTCACTGAAGCTTTCTTT. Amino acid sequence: CASSSVVTEAFF.

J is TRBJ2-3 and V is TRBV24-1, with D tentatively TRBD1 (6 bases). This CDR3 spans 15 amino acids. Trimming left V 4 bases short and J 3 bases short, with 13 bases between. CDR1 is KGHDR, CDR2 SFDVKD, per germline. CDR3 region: CATSERGTGTDTQYF. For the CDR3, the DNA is TGTGCCACCAGTGAGAGGGGGACCGGTACAGATACGCAGTATTTT.

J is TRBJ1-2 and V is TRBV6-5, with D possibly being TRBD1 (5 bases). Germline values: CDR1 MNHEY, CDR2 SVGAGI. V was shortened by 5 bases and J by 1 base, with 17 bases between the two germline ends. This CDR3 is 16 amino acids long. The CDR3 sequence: CASSTGGSFSNYGYTF. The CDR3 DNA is TGTGCCAGCAGTACGGGGGGTAGTTTTAGTAACTATGGCTACACCTTC.

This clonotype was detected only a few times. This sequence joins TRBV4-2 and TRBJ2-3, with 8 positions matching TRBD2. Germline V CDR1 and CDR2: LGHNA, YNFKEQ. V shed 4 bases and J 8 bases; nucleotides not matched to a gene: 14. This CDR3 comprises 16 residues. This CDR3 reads CASSRRLEAGDVTQYF. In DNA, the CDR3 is TGTGCCAGCAGCCGGAGGTTAGAAGCGGGGGATGTTACGCAGTATTTT.

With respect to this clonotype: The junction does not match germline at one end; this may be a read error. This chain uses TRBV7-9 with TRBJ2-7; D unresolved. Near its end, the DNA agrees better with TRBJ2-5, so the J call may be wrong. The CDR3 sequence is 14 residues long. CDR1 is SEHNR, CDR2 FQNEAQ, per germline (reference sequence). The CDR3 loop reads CASSQPSTQKTQYF. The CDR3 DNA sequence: TGTGCCAGCAGCCAACCATCCACCCAAAAGACCCAGTACTTC.

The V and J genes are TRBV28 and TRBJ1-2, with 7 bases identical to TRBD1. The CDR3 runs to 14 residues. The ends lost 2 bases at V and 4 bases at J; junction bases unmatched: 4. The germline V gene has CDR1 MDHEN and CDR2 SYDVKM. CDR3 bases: TGTGCCAGCAGTTTAAAGAGGACAGGCTATGGCTACACCTTC. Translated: CASSLKRTGYGYTF.

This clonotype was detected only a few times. CDR3 region: CASRHPDRGQETQYF. The CDR3 bases are TGTGCCAGCAGACACCCCGACAGGGGACAAGAGACCCAGTACTTC. The chain uses TRBV6-2 or TRBV6-3 and TRBJ2-5; 8 bases map to TRBD1. This CDR3 is 15 amino acids long. The trim removed 6 bases at V and 2 bases at J, leaving 8 bases unmatched. The germline V gene has CDR1 MNHEY and CDR2 SVGEGT.

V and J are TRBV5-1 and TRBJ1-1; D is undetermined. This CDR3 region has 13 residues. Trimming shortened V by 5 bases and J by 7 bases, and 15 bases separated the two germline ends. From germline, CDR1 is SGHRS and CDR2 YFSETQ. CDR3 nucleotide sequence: TGCGCCAGCAGTTCTACGTGGGAGGATGAAGCTTTCTTT. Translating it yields CASSSTWEDEAFF.

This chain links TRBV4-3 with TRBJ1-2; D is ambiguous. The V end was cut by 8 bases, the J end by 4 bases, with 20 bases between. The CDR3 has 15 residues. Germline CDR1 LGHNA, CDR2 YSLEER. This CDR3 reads CASGGGLPGGYGYTF. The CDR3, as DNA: TGCGCCAGCGGCGGCGGCCTACCGGGAGGCTATGGCTACACCTTC.

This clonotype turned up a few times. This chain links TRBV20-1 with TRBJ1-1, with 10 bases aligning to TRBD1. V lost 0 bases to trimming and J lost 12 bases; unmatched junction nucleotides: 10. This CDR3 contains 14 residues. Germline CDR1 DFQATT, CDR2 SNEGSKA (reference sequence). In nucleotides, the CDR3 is TGCAGTGCTAGAGAGGACAGGGGGGAGGAAGAGTCTTTCTTT. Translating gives CSAREDRGEEESFF.

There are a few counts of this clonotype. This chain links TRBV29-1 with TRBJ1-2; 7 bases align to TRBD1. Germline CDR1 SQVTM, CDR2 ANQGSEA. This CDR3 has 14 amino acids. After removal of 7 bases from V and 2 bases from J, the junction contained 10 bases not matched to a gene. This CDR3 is CSAEGQFLNYGYTF. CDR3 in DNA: TGCAGCGCCGAGGGACAGTTTTTGAACTATGGCTACACCTTC. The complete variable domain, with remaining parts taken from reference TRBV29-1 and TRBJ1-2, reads SAVISQKPSRDICQRGTSLTIQCQVDSQVTMMFWYRQQPGQSLTLIATANQGSEATYESGFVIDKFPISRPNLTFSTLTVSNMSPEDSSIYLCSAEGQFLNYGYTFGSGTRLTVV.

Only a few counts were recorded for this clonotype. The CDR3 nucleotides read TGCAGTGCTCTTCCCCATCATTCTTACTACGAGCAGTACTTC. Its translation is CSALPHHSYYEQYF. V gene TRBV20-1 combines with J gene TRBJ2-7; D uncertain. Germline lookup yields CDR1 DFQATT and CDR2 SNEGSKA (reference sequence). Trimming cost V 5 bases and J 3 bases, with 17 bases left between them. This CDR3 region has 14 residues.

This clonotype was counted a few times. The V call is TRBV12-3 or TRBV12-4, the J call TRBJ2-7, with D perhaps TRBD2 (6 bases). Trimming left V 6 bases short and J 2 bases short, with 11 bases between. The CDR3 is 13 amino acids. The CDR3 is CASRRDLTYEQYF. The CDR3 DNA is TGTGCCAGCAGGCGGGACCTTACCTACGAGCAGTACTTC.

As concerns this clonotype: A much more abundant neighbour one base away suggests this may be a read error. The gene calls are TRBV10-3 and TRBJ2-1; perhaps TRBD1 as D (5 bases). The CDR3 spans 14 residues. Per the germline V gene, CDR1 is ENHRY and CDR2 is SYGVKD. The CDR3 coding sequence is TGTGCCATCAGGGAGTCAGGGCAGAACAATGAGCAGTTCTTC. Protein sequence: CAIRESGQNNEQFF.

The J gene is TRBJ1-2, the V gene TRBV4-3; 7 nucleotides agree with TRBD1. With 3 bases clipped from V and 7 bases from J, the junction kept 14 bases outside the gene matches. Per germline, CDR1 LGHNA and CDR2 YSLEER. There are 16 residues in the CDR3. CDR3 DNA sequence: TGCGCCAGCAGCCACCGAATAGACAGGGCGTTACGTGGCTACACCTTC. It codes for CASSHRIDRALRGYTF.

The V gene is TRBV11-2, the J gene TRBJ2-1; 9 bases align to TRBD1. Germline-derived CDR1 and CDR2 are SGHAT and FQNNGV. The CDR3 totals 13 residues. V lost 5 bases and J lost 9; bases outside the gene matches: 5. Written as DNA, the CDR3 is TGTGCCAGCAGCGGACAGGGGAGGGGTGAGCAGTTCTTC. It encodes CASSGQGRGEQFF.

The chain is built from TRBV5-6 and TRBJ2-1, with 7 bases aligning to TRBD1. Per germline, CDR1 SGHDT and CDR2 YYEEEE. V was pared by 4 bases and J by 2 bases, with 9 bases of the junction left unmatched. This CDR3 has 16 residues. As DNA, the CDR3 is TGTGCCAGCAGCGACCAGACAGGGAACACCTACAATGAGCAGTTCTTC. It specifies CASSDQTGNTYNEQFF.

This CDR3 is CASSHGEGNTEAFF. CDR3 nucleotides: TGCGCCAGCAGCCACGGTGAGGGAAACACTGAAGCTTTCTTT. The chain combines TRBV4-3 with TRBJ1-1; no clear D gene. V was pared by 3 bases and J by 2 bases, with 10 bases between. Germline lookup yields CDR1 LGHNA and CDR2 YSLEER. There are 14 residues in the CDR3.

The CDR3: CASSWDSAKETQYF. DNA of the CDR3: TGTGCCAGCAGCTGGGACTCTGCAAAAGAGACCCAGTACTTC. The chain couples TRBV5-5 to TRBJ2-5; tentative D call: TRBD2 (6 bases). Germline V gene sequence: CDR1 SGHKS, CDR2 YYEKEE (reference sequence). The V gene lost 3 bases and the J gene lost 3 bases, with 12 bases spanning the gap. This CDR3 contains 14 residues.

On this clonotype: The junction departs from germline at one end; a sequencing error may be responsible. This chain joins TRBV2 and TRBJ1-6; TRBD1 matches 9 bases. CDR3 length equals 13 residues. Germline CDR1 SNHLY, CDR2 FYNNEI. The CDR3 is CATRTGEDSSLHF. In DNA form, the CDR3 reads TGTGCCACTCGGACAGGGGAGGATTCATCCCTCCACTTT.

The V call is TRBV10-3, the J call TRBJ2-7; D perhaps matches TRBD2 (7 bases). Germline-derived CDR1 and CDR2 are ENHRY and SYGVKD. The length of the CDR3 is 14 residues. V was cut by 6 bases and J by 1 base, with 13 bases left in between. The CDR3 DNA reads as TGTGCCATCAGGGAGGGAGGGGGGTCCTACGAGCAGTACTTC. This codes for CAIREGGGSYEQYF.

The CDR3 region is CITLWGDEQFF. The CDR3 coding sequence is TGCATCACTCTCTGGGGCGATGAGCAGTTCTTC. The chain combines TRBV29-1 with TRBJ2-1; TRBD1 is a possible D gene (5 bases). Germline lookup yields CDR1 SQVTM and CDR2 ANQGSEA. This CDR3 has 11 residues.